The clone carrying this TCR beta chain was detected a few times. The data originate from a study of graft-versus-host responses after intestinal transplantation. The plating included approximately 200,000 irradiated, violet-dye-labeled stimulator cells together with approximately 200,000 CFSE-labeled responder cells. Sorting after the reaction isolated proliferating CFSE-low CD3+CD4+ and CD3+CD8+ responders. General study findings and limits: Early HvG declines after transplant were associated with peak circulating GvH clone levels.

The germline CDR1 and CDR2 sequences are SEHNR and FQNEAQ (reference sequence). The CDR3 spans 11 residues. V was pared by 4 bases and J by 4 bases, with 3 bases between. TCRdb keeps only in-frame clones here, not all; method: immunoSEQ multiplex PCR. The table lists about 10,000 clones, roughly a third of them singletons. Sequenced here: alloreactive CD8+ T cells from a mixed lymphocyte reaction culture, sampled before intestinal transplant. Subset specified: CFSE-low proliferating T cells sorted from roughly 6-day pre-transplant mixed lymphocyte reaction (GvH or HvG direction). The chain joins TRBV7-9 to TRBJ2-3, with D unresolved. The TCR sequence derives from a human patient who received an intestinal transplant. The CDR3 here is CASSSSDTQYF. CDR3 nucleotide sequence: TGTGCCAGCAGCTCGTCAGATACGCAGTATTTT.